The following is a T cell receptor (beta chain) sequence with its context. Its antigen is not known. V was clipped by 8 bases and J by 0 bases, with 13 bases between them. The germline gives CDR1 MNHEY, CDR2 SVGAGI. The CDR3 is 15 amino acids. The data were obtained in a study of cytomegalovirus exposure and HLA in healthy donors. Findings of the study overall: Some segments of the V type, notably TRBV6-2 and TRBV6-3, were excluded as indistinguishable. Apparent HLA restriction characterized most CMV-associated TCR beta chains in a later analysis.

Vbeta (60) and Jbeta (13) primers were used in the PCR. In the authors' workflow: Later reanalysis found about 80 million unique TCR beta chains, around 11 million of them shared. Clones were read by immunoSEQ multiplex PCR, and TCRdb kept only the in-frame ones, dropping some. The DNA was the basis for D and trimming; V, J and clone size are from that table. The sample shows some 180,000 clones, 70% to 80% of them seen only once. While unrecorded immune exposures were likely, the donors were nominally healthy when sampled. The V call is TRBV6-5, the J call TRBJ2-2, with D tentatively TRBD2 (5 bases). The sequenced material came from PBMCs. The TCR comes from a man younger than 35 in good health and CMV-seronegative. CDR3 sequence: CASGPRTSNTGELFF. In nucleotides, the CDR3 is TGTGCCAGCGGCCCACGGACTTCGAACACCGGGGAGCTGTTTTTT.